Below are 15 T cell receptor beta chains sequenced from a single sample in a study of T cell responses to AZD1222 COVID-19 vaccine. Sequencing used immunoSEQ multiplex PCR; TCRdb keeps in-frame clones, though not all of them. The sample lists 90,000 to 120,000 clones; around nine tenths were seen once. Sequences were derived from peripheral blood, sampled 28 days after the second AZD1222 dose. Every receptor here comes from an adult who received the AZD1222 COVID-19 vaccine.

This CDR3 is CASSPGQGGQPQHF. DNA for the CDR3: TGTGCCAGCAGCCCCGGACAGGGAGGACAGCCCCAGCATTTT. V and J are TRBV7-9 and TRBJ1-5; 8 bases align to TRBD1. This CDR3 comprises 14 residues. Germline V gives CDR1 SEHNR, CDR2 FQNEAQ (reference sequence). Trimming at V came to 5 bases and at J to 7 bases, leaving 7 bases not matched to a gene.

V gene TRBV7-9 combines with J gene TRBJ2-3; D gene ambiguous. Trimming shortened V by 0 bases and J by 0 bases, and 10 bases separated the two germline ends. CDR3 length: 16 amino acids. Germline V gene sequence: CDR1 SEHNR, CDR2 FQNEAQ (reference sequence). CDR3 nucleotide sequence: TGTGCCAGCAGCTTAGCGCGGCAGGCCAGCACAGATACGCAGTATTTT. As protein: CASSLARQASTDTQYF.

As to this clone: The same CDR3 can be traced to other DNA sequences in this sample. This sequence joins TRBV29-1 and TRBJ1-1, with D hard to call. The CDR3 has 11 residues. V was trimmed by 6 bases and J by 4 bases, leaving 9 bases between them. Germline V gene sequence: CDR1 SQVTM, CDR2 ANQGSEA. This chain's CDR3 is CSVRGGTEAFF. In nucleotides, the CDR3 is TGCAGCGTACGGGGAGGCACTGAAGCTTTCTTT.

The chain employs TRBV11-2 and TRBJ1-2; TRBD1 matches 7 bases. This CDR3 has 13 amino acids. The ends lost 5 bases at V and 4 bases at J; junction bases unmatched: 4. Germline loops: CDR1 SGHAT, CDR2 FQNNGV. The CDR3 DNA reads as TGTGCCAGCAGCCCCAGGGGGAGCTATGGCTACACCTTC. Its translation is CASSPRGSYGYTF. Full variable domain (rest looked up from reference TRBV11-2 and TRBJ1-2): EAGVAQSPRYKIIEKRQSVAFWCNPISGHATLYWYQQILGQGPKLLIQFQNNGVVDDSQLPKDRFSAERLKGVDSTLKIQPAKLEDSAVYLCASSPRGSYGYTFGSGTRLTVV.

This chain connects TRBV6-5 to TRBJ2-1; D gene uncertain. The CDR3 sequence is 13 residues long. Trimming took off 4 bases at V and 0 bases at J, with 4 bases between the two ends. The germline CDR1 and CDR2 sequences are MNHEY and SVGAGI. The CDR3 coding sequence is TGTGCCAGCAGTTCCCGCTCCTACAATGAGCAGTTCTTC. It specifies CASSSRSYNEQFF.

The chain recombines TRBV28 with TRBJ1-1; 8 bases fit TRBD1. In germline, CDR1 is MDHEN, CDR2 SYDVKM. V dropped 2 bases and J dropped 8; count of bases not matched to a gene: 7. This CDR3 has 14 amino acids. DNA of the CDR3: TGTGCCAGCAGTTTACCAGAGGACAGGGCCGAAGCTTTCTTT. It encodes CASSLPEDRAEAFF.

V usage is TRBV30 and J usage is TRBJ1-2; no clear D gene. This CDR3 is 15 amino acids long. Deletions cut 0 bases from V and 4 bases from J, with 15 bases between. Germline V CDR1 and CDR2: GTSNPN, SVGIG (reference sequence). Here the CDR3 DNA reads TGTGCCTGGAGTGTACTCTTGTCAGGAATCTATGGCTACACCTTC. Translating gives CAWSVLLSGIYGYTF.

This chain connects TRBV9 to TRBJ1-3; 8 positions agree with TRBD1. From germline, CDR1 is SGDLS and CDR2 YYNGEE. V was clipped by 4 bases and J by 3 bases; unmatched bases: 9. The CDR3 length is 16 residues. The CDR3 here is CASSRGQGVLGNTIYF. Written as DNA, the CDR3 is TGTGCCAGCAGCCGAGGACAGGGCGTCCTTGGAAACACCATATATTTT.

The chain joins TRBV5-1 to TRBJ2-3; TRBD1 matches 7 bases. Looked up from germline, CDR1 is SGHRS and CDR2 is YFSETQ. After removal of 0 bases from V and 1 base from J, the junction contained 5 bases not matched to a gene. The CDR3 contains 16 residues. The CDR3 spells CASSLADRVGTDTQYF. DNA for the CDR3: TGCGCCAGCAGCTTGGCCGACAGGGTGGGCACAGATACGCAGTATTTT.

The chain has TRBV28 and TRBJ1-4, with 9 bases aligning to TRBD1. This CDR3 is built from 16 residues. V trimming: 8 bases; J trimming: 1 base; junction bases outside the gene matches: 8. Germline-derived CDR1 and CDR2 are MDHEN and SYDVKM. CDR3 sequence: CASLRGTGKTNEKLFF. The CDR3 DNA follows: TGTGCCAGCTTAAGGGGGACAGGGAAAACTAATGAAAAACTGTTTTTT.

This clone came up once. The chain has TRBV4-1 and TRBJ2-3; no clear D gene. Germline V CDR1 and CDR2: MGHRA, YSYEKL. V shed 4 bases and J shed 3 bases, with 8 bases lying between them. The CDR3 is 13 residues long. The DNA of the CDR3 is TGCGCCAGCAGCCCCGGGTGGACAGATACGCAGTATTTT. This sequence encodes CASSPGWTDTQYF.

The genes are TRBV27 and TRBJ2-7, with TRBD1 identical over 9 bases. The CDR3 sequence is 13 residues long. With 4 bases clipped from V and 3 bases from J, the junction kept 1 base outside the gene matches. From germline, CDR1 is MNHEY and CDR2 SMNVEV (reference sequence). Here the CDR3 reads CASSSGQGYEQYF. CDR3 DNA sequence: TGTGCCAGCAGTTCGGGACAGGGCTACGAGCAGTACTTC.

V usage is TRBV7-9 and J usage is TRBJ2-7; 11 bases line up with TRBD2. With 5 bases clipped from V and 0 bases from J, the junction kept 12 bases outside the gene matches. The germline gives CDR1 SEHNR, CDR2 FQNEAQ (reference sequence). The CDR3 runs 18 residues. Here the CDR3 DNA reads TGTGCCAGCAGCCGTACCCCCGGGACTAGCGGTAGCTCCTACGAGCAGTACTTC. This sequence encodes CASSRTPGTSGSSYEQYF. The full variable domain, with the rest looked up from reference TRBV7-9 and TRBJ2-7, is DTGVSQNPRHKITKRGQNVTFRCDPISEHNRLYWYRQTLGQGPEFLTYFQNEAQLEKSRLLSDRFSAERPKGSFSTLEIQRTEQGDSAMYLCASSRTPGTSGSSYEQYFGPGTRLTVT.

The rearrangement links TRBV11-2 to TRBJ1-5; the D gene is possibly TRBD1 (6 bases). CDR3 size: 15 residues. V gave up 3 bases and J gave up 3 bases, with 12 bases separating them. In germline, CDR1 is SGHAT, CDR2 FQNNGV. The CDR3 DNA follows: TGTGCCAGCAGCTTGTTTACAGGGTCCAATCAGCCCCAGCATTTT. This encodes CASSLFTGSNQPQHF.

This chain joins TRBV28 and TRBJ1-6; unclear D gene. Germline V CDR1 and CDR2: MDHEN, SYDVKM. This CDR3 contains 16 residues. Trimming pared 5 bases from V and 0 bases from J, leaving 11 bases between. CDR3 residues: CASSPQSSSYNSPLHF. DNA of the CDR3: TGTGCCAGCAGTCCACAGTCTAGCTCCTATAATTCACCCCTCCACTTT.